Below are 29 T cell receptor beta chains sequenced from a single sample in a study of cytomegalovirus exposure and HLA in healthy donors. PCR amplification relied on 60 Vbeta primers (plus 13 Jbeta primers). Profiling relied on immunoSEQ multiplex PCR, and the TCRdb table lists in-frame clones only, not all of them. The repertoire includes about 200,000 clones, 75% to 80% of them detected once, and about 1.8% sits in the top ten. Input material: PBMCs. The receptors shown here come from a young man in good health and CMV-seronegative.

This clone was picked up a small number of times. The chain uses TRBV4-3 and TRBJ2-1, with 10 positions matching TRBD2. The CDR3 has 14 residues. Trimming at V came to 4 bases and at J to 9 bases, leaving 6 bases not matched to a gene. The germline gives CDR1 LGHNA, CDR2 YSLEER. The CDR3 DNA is TGCGCCAGCAGCCCAGCGGGGGGGCCGGTTGAGCAGTTCTTC. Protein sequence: CASSPAGGPVEQFF.

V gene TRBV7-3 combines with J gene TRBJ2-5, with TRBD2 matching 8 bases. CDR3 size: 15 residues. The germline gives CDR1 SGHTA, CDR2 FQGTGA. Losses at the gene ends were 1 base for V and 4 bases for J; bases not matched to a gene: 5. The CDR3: CASSLIAGMGETQYF. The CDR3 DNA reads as TGTGCCAGCAGCTTAATAGCGGGAATGGGAGAGACCCAGTACTTC. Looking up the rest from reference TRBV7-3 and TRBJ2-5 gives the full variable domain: GAGVSQTPSNKVTEKGKYVELRCDPISGHTALYWYRQSLGQGPEFLIYFQGTGAADDSGLPNDRFFAVRPEGSVSTLKIQRTERGDSAVYLCASSLIAGMGETQYFGPGTRLLVL.

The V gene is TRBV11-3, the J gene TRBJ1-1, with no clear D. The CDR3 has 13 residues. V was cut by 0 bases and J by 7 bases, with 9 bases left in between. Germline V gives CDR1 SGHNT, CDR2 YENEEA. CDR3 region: CASSLDPRFEAFF. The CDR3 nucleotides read TGTGCCAGCAGCTTAGATCCCAGATTTGAAGCTTTCTTT. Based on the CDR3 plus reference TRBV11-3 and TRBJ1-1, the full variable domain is EAGVVQSPRYKIIEKKQPVAFWCNPISGHNTLYWYLQNLGQGPELLIRYENEEAVDDSQLPKDRFSAERLKGVDSTLKIQPAELGDSAVYLCASSLDPRFEAFFGQGTRLTVV.

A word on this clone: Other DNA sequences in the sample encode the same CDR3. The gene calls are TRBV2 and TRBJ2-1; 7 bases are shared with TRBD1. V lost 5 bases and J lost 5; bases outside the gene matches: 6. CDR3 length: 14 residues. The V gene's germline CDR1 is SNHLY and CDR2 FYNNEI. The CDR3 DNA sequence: TGTGCCAGCAGTTCGAGGACAGGAGACAATGAGCAGTTCTTC. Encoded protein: CASSSRTGDNEQFF.

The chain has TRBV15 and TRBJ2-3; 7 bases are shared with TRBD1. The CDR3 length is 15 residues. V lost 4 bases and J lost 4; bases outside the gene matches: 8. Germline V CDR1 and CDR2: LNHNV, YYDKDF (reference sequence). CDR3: CATSKTGDGADTQYF. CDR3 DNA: TGTGCCACCAGCAAAACAGGGGATGGGGCAGATACGCAGTATTTT.

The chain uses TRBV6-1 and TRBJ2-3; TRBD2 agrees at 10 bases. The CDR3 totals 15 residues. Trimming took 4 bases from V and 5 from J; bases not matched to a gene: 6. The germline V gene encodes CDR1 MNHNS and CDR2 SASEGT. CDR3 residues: CASSVLLAGQDTQYF. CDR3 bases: TGTGCCAGCAGTGTACTACTAGCGGGACAAGATACGCAGTATTTT.

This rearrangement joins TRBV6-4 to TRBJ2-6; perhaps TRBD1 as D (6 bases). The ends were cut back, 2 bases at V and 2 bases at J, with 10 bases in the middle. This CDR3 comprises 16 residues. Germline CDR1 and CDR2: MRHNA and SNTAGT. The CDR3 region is CASSDRPGAGANVLTF. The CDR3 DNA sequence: TGTGCCAGCAGTGACCGGCCAGGGGCTGGGGCCAACGTCCTGACTTTC.

CDR3 region: CASSGALAGRSDTQYF. As DNA, the CDR3 is TGTGCCAGCAGTGGCGCCTTAGCGGGTAGGTCAGATACGCAGTATTTT. The rearrangement links TRBV9 to TRBJ2-3; 7 bases map to TRBD2. The length of the CDR3 is 16 residues. Per the germline V gene, CDR1 is SGDLS and CDR2 is YYNGEE. Trimming cost V 5 bases and J 4 bases; bases outside gene matches: 13. Looking up the rest from reference TRBV9 and TRBJ2-3 gives the full variable domain: DSGVTQTPKHLITATGQRVTLRCSPRSGDLSVYWYQQSLDQGLQFLIQYYNGEERAKGNILERFSAQQFPDLHSELNLSSLELGDSALYFCASSGALAGRSDTQYFGPGTRLTVL.

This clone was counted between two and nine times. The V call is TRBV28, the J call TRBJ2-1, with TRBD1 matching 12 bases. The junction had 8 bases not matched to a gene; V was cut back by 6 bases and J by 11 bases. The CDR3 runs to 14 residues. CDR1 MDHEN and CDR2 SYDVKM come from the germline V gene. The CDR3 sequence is CASSPGTGGGQQFF. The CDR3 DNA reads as TGTGCCAGCAGCCCCGGGACAGGGGGCGGGCAGCAGTTCTTC.

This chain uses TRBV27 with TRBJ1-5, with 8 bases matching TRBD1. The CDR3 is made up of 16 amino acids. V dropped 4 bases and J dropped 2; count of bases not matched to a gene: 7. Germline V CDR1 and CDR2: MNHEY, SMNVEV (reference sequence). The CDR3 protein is CASSSGTGRGNQPQHF. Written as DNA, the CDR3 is TGTGCCAGCAGTTCCGGGACAGGTCGGGGCAATCAGCCCCAGCATTTT.

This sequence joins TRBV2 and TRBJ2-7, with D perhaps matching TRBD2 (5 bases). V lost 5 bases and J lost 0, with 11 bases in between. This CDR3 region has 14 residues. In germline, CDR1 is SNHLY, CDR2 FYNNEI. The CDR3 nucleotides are TGTGCCAGCAGTCGAGGGCAGCCCTCCTACGAGCAGTACTTC. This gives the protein CASSRGQPSYEQYF.

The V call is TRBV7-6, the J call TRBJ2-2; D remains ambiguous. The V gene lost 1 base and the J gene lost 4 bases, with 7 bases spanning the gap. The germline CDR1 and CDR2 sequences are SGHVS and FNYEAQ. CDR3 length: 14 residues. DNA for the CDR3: TGTGCCAGCAGCTTAGGCCAGTCCACCGGGGAGCTGTTTTTT. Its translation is CASSLGQSTGELFF.

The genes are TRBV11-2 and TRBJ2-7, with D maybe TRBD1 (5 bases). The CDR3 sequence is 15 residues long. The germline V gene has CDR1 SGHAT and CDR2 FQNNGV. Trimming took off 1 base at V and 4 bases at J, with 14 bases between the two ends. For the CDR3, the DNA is TGTGCCAGCAGCTTAGCCCAGGGAACACTTTACGAGCAGTACTTC. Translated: CASSLAQGTLYEQYF.

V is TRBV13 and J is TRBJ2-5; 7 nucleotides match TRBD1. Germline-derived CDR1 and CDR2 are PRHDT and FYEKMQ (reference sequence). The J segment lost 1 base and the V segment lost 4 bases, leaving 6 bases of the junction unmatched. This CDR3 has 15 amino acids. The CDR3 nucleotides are TGTGCCAGCAGCTCACCCACAGGGGCCCAAGAGACCCAGTACTTC. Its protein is CASSSPTGAQETQYF.

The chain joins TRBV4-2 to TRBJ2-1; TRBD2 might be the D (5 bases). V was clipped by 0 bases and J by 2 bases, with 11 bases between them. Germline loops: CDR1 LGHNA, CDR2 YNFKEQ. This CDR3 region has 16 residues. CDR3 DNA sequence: TGTGCCAGCAGCCAAGAGAGGGTTATAGCCTACAATGAGCAGTTCTTC. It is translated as CASSQERVIAYNEQFF.

For the CDR3, the DNA is TGTGCCAGCTCGCGGACATCCGACAGGACTGGAAACACCATATATTTT. This translates into CASSRTSDRTGNTIYF. The V call is TRBV18, the J call TRBJ1-3, with D possibly being TRBD1 (6 bases). There are 16 residues in the CDR3. V was cut by 6 bases and J by 2 bases, with 17 bases left in between. Per the germline V gene, CDR1 is KGHSH and CDR2 is LQKENI.

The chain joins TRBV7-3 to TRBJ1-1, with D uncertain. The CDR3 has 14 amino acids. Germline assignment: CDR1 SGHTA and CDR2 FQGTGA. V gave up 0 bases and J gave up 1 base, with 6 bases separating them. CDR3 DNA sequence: TGTGCCAGCAGCTTAACGGGCAGGAACACTGAAGCTTTCTTT. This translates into CASSLTGRNTEAFF.

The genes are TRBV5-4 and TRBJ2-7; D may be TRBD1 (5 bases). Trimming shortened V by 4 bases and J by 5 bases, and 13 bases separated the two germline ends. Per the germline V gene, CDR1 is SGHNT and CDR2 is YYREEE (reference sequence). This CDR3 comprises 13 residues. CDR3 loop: CASSATGLDEQYF. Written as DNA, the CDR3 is TGTGCCAGCAGCGCAACAGGTCTGGACGAGCAGTACTTC.

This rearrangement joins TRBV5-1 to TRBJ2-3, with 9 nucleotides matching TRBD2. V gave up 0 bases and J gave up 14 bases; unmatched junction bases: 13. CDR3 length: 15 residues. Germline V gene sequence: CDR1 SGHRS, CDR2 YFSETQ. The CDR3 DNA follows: TGCGCCAGCAGCTTGGCCCCTAGCGGGGAAGAAAATCGGTATTTT. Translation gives CASSLAPSGEENRYF.

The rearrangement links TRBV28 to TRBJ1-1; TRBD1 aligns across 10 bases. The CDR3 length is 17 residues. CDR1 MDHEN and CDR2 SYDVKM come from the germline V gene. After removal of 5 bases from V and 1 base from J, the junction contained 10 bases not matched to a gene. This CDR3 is CASSITGTGVKNTEAFF. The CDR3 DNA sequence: TGTGCCAGCAGTATAACCGGGACAGGGGTTAAGAACACTGAAGCTTTCTTT.

Here the CDR3 DNA reads TGTGCCAGCACAGGGATAATAACTGAAGCTTTCTTT. Translating it yields CASTGIITEAFF. The rearrangement uses TRBV2 and TRBJ1-1; tentative D call: TRBD1 (5 bases). The CDR3 covers 12 residues. With 7 bases removed from V and 5 bases from J, the gap between germline ends came to 11 bases. Looked up from germline, CDR1 is SNHLY and CDR2 is FYNNEI.

The CDR3 region is CASSLGAELLYTEAFF. CDR3 nucleotide sequence: TGTGCCAGCAGCTTGGGGGCAGAGCTTTTGTACACTGAAGCTTTCTTT. This chain links TRBV5-4 with TRBJ1-1; no definite D call. This CDR3 is built from 16 residues. V lost 0 bases and J 3 bases, leaving 15 bases between the germline ends. Germline CDR1 and CDR2: SGHNT and YYREEE (reference sequence).

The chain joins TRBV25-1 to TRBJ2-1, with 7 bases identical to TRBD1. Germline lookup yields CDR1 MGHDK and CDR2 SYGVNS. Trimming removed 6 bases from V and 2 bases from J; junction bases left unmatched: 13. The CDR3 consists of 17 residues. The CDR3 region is CASSYTDRVRTYNEQFF. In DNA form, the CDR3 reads TGTGCCAGCAGCTACACTGACAGGGTGAGGACCTACAATGAGCAGTTCTTC.

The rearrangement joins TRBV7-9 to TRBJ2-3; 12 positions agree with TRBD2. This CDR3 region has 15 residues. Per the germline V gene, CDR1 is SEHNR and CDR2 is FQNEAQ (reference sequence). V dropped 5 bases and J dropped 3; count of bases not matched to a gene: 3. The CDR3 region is CASSQTSGSTDTQYF. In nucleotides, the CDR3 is TGTGCCAGCAGCCAGACTAGCGGGAGTACAGATACGCAGTATTTT.

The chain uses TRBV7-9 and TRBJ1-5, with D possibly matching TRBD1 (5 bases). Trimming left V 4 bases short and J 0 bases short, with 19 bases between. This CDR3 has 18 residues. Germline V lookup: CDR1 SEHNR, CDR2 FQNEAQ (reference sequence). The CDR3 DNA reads TGTGCCAGCAGCTCGGGAGGCGGGACGGCATATAGCAATCAGCCCCAGCATTTT. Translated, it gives CASSSGGGTAYSNQPQHF.

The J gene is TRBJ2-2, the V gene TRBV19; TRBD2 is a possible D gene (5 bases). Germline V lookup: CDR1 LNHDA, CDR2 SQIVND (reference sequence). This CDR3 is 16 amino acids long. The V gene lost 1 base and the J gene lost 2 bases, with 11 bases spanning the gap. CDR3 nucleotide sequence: TGTGCCAGTAGTATAGGTGTGTCGGGAAACACCGGGGAGCTGTTTTTT. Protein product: CASSIGVSGNTGELFF.

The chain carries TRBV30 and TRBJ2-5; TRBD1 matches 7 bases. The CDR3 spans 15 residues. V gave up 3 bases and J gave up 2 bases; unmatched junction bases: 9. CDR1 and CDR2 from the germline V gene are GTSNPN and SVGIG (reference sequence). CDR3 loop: CAWSSGTVGQETQYF. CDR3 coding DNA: TGTGCCTGGAGCTCGGGGACAGTAGGACAAGAGACCCAGTACTTC.

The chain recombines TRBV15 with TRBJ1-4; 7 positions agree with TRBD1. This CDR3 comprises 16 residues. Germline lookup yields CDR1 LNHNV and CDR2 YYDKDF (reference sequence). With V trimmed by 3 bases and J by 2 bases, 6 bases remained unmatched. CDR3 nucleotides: TGTGCCACCAGCAGGCCCCGACAGGGCACTAATGAAAAACTGTTTTTT. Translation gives CATSRPRQGTNEKLFF.

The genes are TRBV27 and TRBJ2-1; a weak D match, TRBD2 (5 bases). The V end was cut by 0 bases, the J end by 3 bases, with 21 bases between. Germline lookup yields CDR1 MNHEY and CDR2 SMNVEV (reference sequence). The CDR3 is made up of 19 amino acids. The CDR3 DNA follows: TGTGCCAGCAGTTTATCGACCCCCGGCGGCGACTACCTCTACAATGAGCAGTTCTTC. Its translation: CASSLSTPGGDYLYNEQFF.